The rows below give T cell receptor beta chains drawn from one sample of a study of CD8 T cells in Susac syndrome. MiXCR, applied by TCRdb to the immunoSEQ multiplex PCR reads, yields one record per CDR3 protein. Of about 160,000 distinct CDR3 sequences in the sample, 90% to 95% were seen once. The sequencing input was CD4+ T cells from PBMCs. These receptors came from a human donor in good health. CDR3s include the opening cysteine and the closing phenylalanine or tryptophan. The D gene is left open where the match is weak. Size is omitted from some rows. Given values are once, few, many or a class for expanded clones.

J: TRBJ1-2; D: -; size: -; V: TRBV14; CDR3: CASSLYHGLNYGYTF; DNA: TGTGCCAGCAGCCTATATCATGGTCTTAACTATGGCTACACCTTC
J: TRBJ1-2; D: TRBD1; size: -; V: TRBV5-1; CDR3: CASSDGQVSGYTF; DNA: TGCGCCAGCAGCGACGGACAGGTCTCTGGCTACACCTTC
J: TRBJ2-5; D: -; size: -; V: TRBV19; CDR3: CASSIESGQGRAQYF; DNA: TGTGCCAGTAGTATAGAATCCGGACAAGGACGGGCCCAGTACTTC
J: TRBJ1-4; D: -; size: -; V: TRBV20-1; CDR3: CSSPVVDGLFF; DNA: TGCAGTTCCCCAGTAGTGGACGGCCTGTTTTTT
J: TRBJ2-2; D: TRBD2; size: -; V: TRBV20-1; CDR3: CSATPGGGFSNTGELFF; DNA: TGCAGTGCTACCCCCGGCGGGGGGTTCTCGAACACCGGGGAGCTGTTTTTT
J: TRBJ2-3; D: -; size: -; V: TRBV7-2; CDR3: CASRRPGHTDTQYF; DNA: TGTGCCAGCAGACGTCCGGGGCACACAGATACGCAGTATTTT
J: TRBJ2-2; D: -; size: -; V: TRBV28; CDR3: CASLRPGPNTGELFF; DNA: TGTGCCAGCCTTCGGCCAGGACCGAACACCGGGGAGCTGTTTTTT
J: TRBJ2-1; D: TRBD2; size: -; V: TRBV20-1; CDR3: CSARSSLSGTYNEQFF; DNA: TGCAGTGCTAGATCAAGCTTAAGCGGGACTTACAATGAGCAGTTCTTC
J: TRBJ2-7; D: TRBD1; size: -; V: TRBV7-2; CDR3: CASRSRTGAVYEQYF; DNA: TGTGCCAGCAGAAGTCGGACAGGAGCCGTTTACGAGCAGTACTTC
J: TRBJ1-6; D: TRBD1; size: -; V: TRBV5-1; CDR3: CASAGTDYSPLHF; DNA: TGCGCCAGCGCCGGGACAGATTATTCACCCCTCCACTTT
J: TRBJ2-6; D: TRBD1; size: -; V: TRBV3-1; CDR3: CASSQILRQGNSGANVLTF; DNA: TGTGCCAGCAGCCAAATCCTCAGACAGGGAAACTCTGGGGCCAACGTCCTGACTTTC
J: TRBJ2-7; D: -; size: -; V: TRBV6-6; CDR3: CASSYPPGTAYEQYF; DNA: TGTGCCAGCAGTTACCCCCCCGGGACGGCCTACGAGCAGTACTTC
J: TRBJ1-5; D: -; size: -; V: TRBV12-3/TRBV12-4; CDR3: CASRGPAGNQPQHF; DNA: TGTGCCAGCAGGGGGCCCGCTGGAAATCAGCCCCAGCATTTT
J: TRBJ2-7; D: TRBD1; size: -; V: TRBV12-3/TRBV12-4; CDR3: CASSPTGSINEQYF; DNA: TGTGCCAGCAGCCCGACAGGGAGCATCAACGAGCAGTACTTC
J: TRBJ2-2; D: -; size: -; V: TRBV29-1; CDR3: CSVGAKSTGELFF; DNA: TGCAGCGTGGGGGCAAAGTCCACCGGGGAGCTGTTTTTT
J: TRBJ2-7; D: -; size: -; V: TRBV20-1; CDR3: CSAREKLIAGEQYF; DNA: TGCAGTGCTAGAGAAAAACTAATCGCAGGGGAGCAGTACTTC
J: TRBJ2-3; D: -; size: -; V: TRBV10-3; CDR3: CAITEGGRADTQYF; DNA: TGTGCCATCACCGAGGGCGGTCGCGCAGATACGCAGTATTTT
J: TRBJ2-7; D: -; size: -; V: TRBV15; CDR3: CATSRDRVLSEQYF; DNA: TGTGCCACCAGCAGAGACAGGGTACTTTCCGAGCAGTACTTC
J: TRBJ2-7; D: TRBD2; size: -; V: TRBV7-2; CDR3: CASSLSSGGYSYEQYF; DNA: TGTGCCAGCAGCTTATCCAGCGGGGGCTACTCCTACGAGCAGTACTTC
J: TRBJ2-5; D: TRBD2; size: -; V: TRBV2; CDR3: CASSDQRGDSEETQYF; DNA: TGTGCCAGCAGTGACCAGCGGGGGGACTCTGAAGAGACCCAGTACTTC
J: TRBJ2-7; D: TRBD2; size: -; V: TRBV5-1; CDR3: CASSSGLARYEQYF; DNA: TGCGCCAGCAGCTCGGGACTAGCTAGGTACGAGCAGTACTTC
J: TRBJ2-7; D: -; size: -; V: TRBV7-2; CDR3: CASSLSLAYEQYF; DNA: TGTGCCAGCAGCTTATCACTAGCCTACGAGCAGTACTTC
J: TRBJ2-2; D: -; size: -; V: TRBV5-1; CDR3: CASRTTSLTGELFF; DNA: TGCGCCAGTCGGACTACCTCACTGACCGGGGAGCTGTTTTTT
J: TRBJ2-5; D: -; size: -; V: TRBV9; CDR3: CASSVRGEAQETQYF; DNA: TGTGCCAGCAGCGTGAGAGGGGAGGCACAAGAGACCCAGTACTTC
J: TRBJ2-7; D: TRBD1; size: -; V: TRBV29-1; CDR3: CSVGTGKRDEQYF; DNA: TGCAGCGTGGGGACAGGGAAGAGGGACGAGCAGTACTTC
J: TRBJ2-2; D: TRBD1; size: once; V: TRBV10-3; CDR3: CAISGRGRPTGELFF; DNA: TGTGCCATCAGTGGTAGGGGGCGGCCCACCGGGGAGCTGTTTTTT
J: TRBJ1-1; D: -; size: -; V: TRBV5-1; CDR3: CASSFSGTRAEAFF; DNA: TGCGCCAGCAGCTTTTCCGGGACGCGGGCTGAAGCTTTCTTT
J: TRBJ2-1; D: TRBD2; size: -; V: TRBV12-3/TRBV12-4; CDR3: CASSQGLAGGAPYNEQFF; DNA: TGTGCCAGCAGTCAGGGACTAGCGGGAGGGGCTCCCTACAATGAGCAGTTCTTC
J: TRBJ1-5; D: -; size: -; V: TRBV19; CDR3: CASSLLPGRGDGNQPQHF; DNA: TGTGCCAGTAGTCTTCTGCCGGGTCGGGGAGATGGCAATCAGCCCCAGCATTTT
J: TRBJ1-2; D: -; size: -; V: TRBV14; CDR3: CASSQGRGYGYTF; DNA: TGTGCCAGCAGCCAAGGGAGGGGCTATGGCTACACCTTC
J: TRBJ2-7; D: -; size: -; V: TRBV5-1; CDR3: CASSFQGPEQYF; DNA: TGCGCCAGCAGCTTCCAAGGGCCCGAGCAGTACTTC
J: TRBJ2-1; D: -; size: -; V: TRBV7-9; CDR3: CASSLAAKEQFF; DNA: TGTGCCAGCAGCTTGGCGGCAAAAGAGCAGTTCTTC
J: TRBJ1-5; D: -; size: few; V: TRBV11-2; CDR3: CASSLVGTSNQPQHF; DNA: TGTGCCAGCAGCTTAGTTGGGACAAGCAATCAGCCCCAGCATTTT
J: TRBJ2-3; D: -; size: -; V: TRBV4-3; CDR3: CASSQGGSPTRDTQYF; DNA: TGCGCCAGCAGCCAAGGGGGAAGTCCAACTAGGGATACGCAGTATTTT
J: TRBJ1-5; D: -; size: -; V: TRBV7-3; CDR3: CASSPDGYSNQPQHF; DNA: TGTGCCAGCAGCCCTGATGGATATAGCAATCAGCCCCAGCATTTT